One sample yielded the 27 T cell receptor beta chains listed below, sequenced in a study of immune heterogeneity within non-small cell lung tumors. Each sample used about 0.55 ug of genomic DNA from bulk tumor tissue. Several far-apart biopsies were taken per primary tumor during surgery. Each patient presented with untreated, newly diagnosed non-small cell lung cancer and received curative surgery. CDR3 of TCR beta was amplified by multiplex PCR that used 32 V and 13 J primers. TCRdb called the multiplex PCR reads again in MiXCR, with one record for every CDR3 protein. This table has roughly 5,000 distinct CDR3 sequences, more than 30% appearing once. Source material: lung tumor tissue. Receptors were obtained from a woman between 45 and 65 years old with non-small cell lung cancer.

This clonotype was seen once. A read error is possible here, since a much larger clone lies one base away. V usage is TRBV6-2 or TRBV6-3 and J usage is TRBJ2-7; TRBD1 matches 7 bases. The CDR3 consists of 14 residues. Germline V gene sequence: CDR1 MNHEY, CDR2 SVGEGT. J gave up 0 bases and V 7 bases, and 6 bases lay outside the gene matches. The CDR3: CASTRDSVSYEQYF. The CDR3 region has the DNA TGTGCCAGCACTCGGGACAGTGTCTCCTACGAGCAGTACTTC.

Comment on this clonotype: One end of the junction fails to match germline, which may point to a read error. This chain uses TRBV28 with TRBJ2-2; perhaps D is TRBD1 or TRBD2 (5 bases each). Germline values: CDR1 MDHEN, CDR2 SYDVKM. The CDR3 sequence is 17 residues long. The CDR3 sequence: CASSSTLGESNTWELFF. CDR3 in DNA: TGTGCCAGCAGTTCCACCTTGGGGGAATCGAACACCTGGGAGCTGTTTTTT.

Many counts were recorded for this clonotype. V usage is TRBV13 and J usage is TRBJ2-1; 9 nucleotides line up with TRBD2. This CDR3 region has 20 residues. V trimming: 4 bases; J trimming: 0 bases; junction bases outside the gene matches: 16. Looked up from germline, CDR1 is PRHDT and CDR2 is FYEKMQ (reference sequence). CDR3 residues: CASSWDGVAGAPSSYNEQFF. CDR3 nucleotides: TGTGCCAGCAGCTGGGATGGGGTAGCGGGAGCCCCCAGCTCCTACAATGAGCAGTTCTTC.

The genes are TRBV2 and TRBJ1-2; tentatively, D is TRBD1 (5 bases). Germline values: CDR1 SNHLY, CDR2 FYNNEI. CDR3 length equals 13 residues. V lost 5 bases to trimming and J lost 5 bases, with 12 bases between them. The CDR3 DNA sequence: TGTGCCAGCAGTCGGGACGGAAAATATGGCTACACCTTC. Translated: CASSRDGKYGYTF.

In the case of this clonotype: The CDR3 does not close with the conserved phenylalanine or tryptophan, likely indicating a read error. V usage is TRBV7-8 and J usage is TRBJ1-5; D gene uncertain. There are 16 residues in the CDR3. V dropped 5 bases and J dropped 9 bases, with 23 bases sitting between them. CDR1 is SGHVS, CDR2 FQNEAQ, per germline. For the CDR3, the DNA is TGTGCCAGCAGCCCTCAGGCACCGGGGAGATCTGGGCCCCAGCATTCT. This sequence encodes CASSPQAPGRSGPQHS.

This chain connects TRBV11-2 to TRBJ2-5; TRBD1 agrees at 9 bases. J lost 5 bases, V lost 5 bases, and 6 bases had no gene match. CDR1 is SGHAT and CDR2 is FQNNGV in the germline V gene. The CDR3 totals 14 residues. CDR3 DNA sequence: TGTGCCAGCAGCGGGGGGACAGGGATGGAGACCCAGTACTTC. The encoded protein is CASSGGTGMETQYF.

This clonotype is labeled as large (0.1 to 1%). The chain joins TRBV5-8 to TRBJ1-2; TRBD1 matches at 10 bases. V lost 7 bases to trimming and J lost 2 bases; unmatched junction nucleotides: 8. Per the germline V gene, CDR1 is SGHTS and CDR2 is YDEGEE. The CDR3 consists of 15 residues. The DNA for the CDR3 is TGTGCCAGCGACGGTGAGACAGGGGGCAACTATGGCTACACCTTC. This encodes CASDGETGGNYGYTF.

This clonotype counts as medium-sized. The chain uses TRBV11-2 and TRBJ2-1; TRBD2 matches at 8 bases. CDR1 is SGHAT, CDR2 FQNNGV, per germline. The CDR3 contains 17 residues. V trimming: 5 bases; J trimming: 0 bases; junction bases outside the gene matches: 9. CDR3 residues: CASSLGLAASSYNEQFF. The CDR3 DNA sequence: TGTGCCAGCAGCCTAGGACTAGCAGCGAGCTCCTACAATGAGCAGTTCTTC.

This rearrangement joins TRBV5-4 to TRBJ1-4; 9 bases line up with TRBD1. The V segment lost 4 bases and the J segment 6 bases; nucleotides outside the gene matches: 10. The CDR3 runs to 16 residues. CDR1 is SGHNT and CDR2 is YYREEE in the germline V gene (reference sequence). In DNA form, the CDR3 reads TGTGCCAGCAGCCCCTCTGGACAGGGGAGTTATGAAAAACTGTTTTTT. As protein: CASSPSGQGSYEKLFF.

This clonotype was seen only a few times. This chain connects TRBV20-1 to TRBJ2-5; D is possibly TRBD1 or TRBD2 (5 bases each). Trimming left V 3 bases short and J 0 bases short, with 14 bases between. Per the germline V gene, CDR1 is DFQATT and CDR2 is SNEGSKA (reference sequence). The CDR3 totals 15 residues. In nucleotides, the CDR3 is TGCAGTGCTAGTATGGTGGGGACGTACCAAGAGACCCAGTACTTC. Its protein product is CSASMVGTYQETQYF.

The rearrangement joins TRBV20-1 to TRBJ1-2; 12 bases are shared with TRBD1. CDR1 and CDR2 (germline): DFQATT, SNEGSKA (reference sequence). The CDR3 sequence is 14 residues long. V was clipped by 6 bases and J by 7 bases; unmatched bases: 9. The CDR3, as DNA: TGCAGTGCCGGGGGGGGGACAGGGGGCTCTGGCTACACCTTC. Translating it yields CSAGGGTGGSGYTF.

V and J are TRBV7-9 and TRBJ2-1; D not resolved. The V gene's germline CDR1 is SEHNR and CDR2 FQNEAQ (reference sequence). V lost 0 bases, J lost 1 base, and 4 bases lay in between. This CDR3 is 14 amino acids long. The CDR3 region has the DNA TGTGCCAGCAGCTTAGCAGGATCCTACAATGAGCAGTTCTTC. It codes for CASSLAGSYNEQFF.

With respect to this clonotype: Because the CDR3 is missing its conserved closing phenylalanine or tryptophan, this is likely a read error. Because the CDR3's place on the DNA is in doubt, the DNA is left out and the CDR3 is given as listed by TCRdb. V usage is TRBV14 and J usage is TRBJ2-3; the table calls TRBD2, which could not be checked here. Including both end residues, the CDR3 is 17 amino acids long. Looked up from germline, CDR1 is SGHDN and CDR2 is FVKESK. CDR3 protein: CASSQEVATEYEQYFGP.

The V call is TRBV14, the J call TRBJ2-3, with D possibly being TRBD1 (5 bases). CDR3 size: 15 residues. Trimming cost V 2 bases and J 2 bases, with 11 bases left between them. Germline loops: CDR1 SGHDN, CDR2 FVKESK. CDR3 bases: TGTGCCAGCAGCCAATCACAGGTTATCACAGATACGCAGTATTTT. Its protein product is CASSQSQVITDTQYF.

In this sample, this clonotype is medium-sized (0.01 to 0.1%). The chain employs TRBV20-1 and TRBJ2-5; D might be TRBD2 (6 bases). Germline CDR1 and CDR2: DFQATT and SNEGSKA (reference sequence). This CDR3 contains 15 residues. Trimming took off 3 bases at V and 1 base at J, with 15 bases between the two ends. The CDR3 spells CSARAGTQGQETQYF. The DNA for the CDR3 is TGCAGTGCTAGGGCCGGGACTCAAGGCCAAGAGACCCAGTACTTC.

This chain joins TRBV14 and TRBJ1-2; no clear D. Trimming left V 0 bases short and J 6 bases short, with 5 bases between. CDR1 is SGHDN, CDR2 FVKESK, per germline. This CDR3 spans 12 amino acids. CDR3 in amino acids: CASSQDRHGYTF. The CDR3 region has the DNA TGTGCCAGCAGCCAAGATCGGCATGGCTACACCTTC.

Relative to its sample, this clonotype is medium-sized. The chain combines TRBV4-1 with TRBJ1-1, with 8 bases matching TRBD1. Per germline, CDR1 MGHRA and CDR2 YSYEKL. The CDR3 consists of 15 residues. V lost 3 bases to trimming and J lost 4 bases; unmatched junction nucleotides: 7. In nucleotides, the CDR3 is TGCGCCAGCAGCCACTTAACAGGGGGTGGCACTGAAGCTTTCTTT. As protein: CASSHLTGGGTEAFF.

The chain is built from TRBV9 and TRBJ1-2; D gene ambiguous. The V end lost 4 bases, the J end lost 8 bases, and 15 bases lay between the germline ends. CDR1 and CDR2 (germline): SGDLS, YYNGEE. The CDR3 sequence is 13 residues long. The CDR3 DNA is TGTGCCAGCAGCCTAGGTGGAAACGAAGGCTACACCTTC. This encodes CASSLGGNEGYTF.

The J gene is TRBJ2-7, the V gene TRBV13, with 8 nucleotides matching TRBD1. Per the germline V gene, CDR1 is PRHDT and CDR2 is FYEKMQ (reference sequence). CDR3 length equals 15 residues. V shed 1 base and J 0 bases; nucleotides not matched to a gene: 2. The CDR3: CASSLVGTGSYEQYF. The CDR3 DNA is TGTGCCAGCAGCTTAGTAGGGACAGGCTCCTACGAGCAGTACTTC.

The chain joins TRBV20-1 to TRBJ1-3; 9 bases fit TRBD1. This CDR3 comprises 14 residues. Losses at the gene ends were 5 bases for V and 5 bases for J; bases not matched to a gene: 7. Germline-derived CDR1 and CDR2 are DFQATT and SNEGSKA (reference sequence). The CDR3 reads CSASGTGLRNTIYF. For the CDR3, the DNA is TGCAGTGCTTCCGGGACAGGGTTACGAAACACCATATATTTT.

Judged by abundance, this clonotype is medium-sized (0.01 to 0.1%). V is TRBV6-2 or TRBV6-3 and J is TRBJ1-2, with D unclear. Trimming took off 1 base at V and 4 bases at J, with 4 bases between the two ends. The germline CDR1 and CDR2 sequences are MNHEY and SVGEGT. The CDR3 extends over 12 amino acids. This CDR3 reads CASSYWIYGYTF. The CDR3 DNA follows: TGTGCCAGCAGTTACTGGATCTATGGCTACACCTTC.

By its share, this clonotype is medium-sized. The V and J genes are TRBV15 and TRBJ2-1, with D possibly TRBD2 on 5 matching bases. Per the germline V gene, CDR1 is LNHNV and CDR2 is YYDKDF (reference sequence). The V end lost 2 bases, the J end lost 15 bases, and 17 bases lay between the germline ends. There are 13 residues in the CDR3. The CDR3 DNA reads as TGTGCCACCAGCAGATCTATACTAGGCCCGGGGTTCTTC. It specifies CATSRSILGPGFF.

The chain carries TRBV9 and TRBJ2-5; no definite D call. V was shortened by 0 bases and J by 5 bases, with 8 bases between the two germline ends. Per the germline V gene, CDR1 is SGDLS and CDR2 is YYNGEE. The CDR3 is made up of 13 amino acids. The CDR3 DNA sequence: TGTGCCAGCAGCGTAGGAAGGGCTGAGACCCAGTACTTC. It yields the protein CASSVGRAETQYF.

The table lists this clonotype with many counts. This sequence joins TRBV7-2 and TRBJ2-1; possibly TRBD2 for D (7 bases). The CDR3 spans 15 residues. The germline V gene encodes CDR1 SGHTA and CDR2 FQGNSA. The V gene lost 7 bases and the J gene lost 9 bases, with 22 bases spanning the gap. CDR3 sequence reads: CASKGGGGGASEQFF. The CDR3 coding sequence is TGTGCCAGCAAAGGGGGGGGGGGGGGGGCAAGTGAGCAGTTCTTC.

CDR3 amino acids: CASSLILAGAGYNEQFF. In DNA, the CDR3 is TGTGCCAGCAGCCTGATTTTAGCGGGGGCTGGGTACAATGAGCAGTTCTTC. The J gene is TRBJ2-1, the V gene TRBV6-5, with TRBD2 matching over 9 bases. With 6 bases clipped from V and 4 bases from J, the junction kept 13 bases outside the gene matches. Germline CDR1 and CDR2: MNHEY and SVGAGI. The CDR3 totals 17 residues.

This clonotype is medium-sized by share. The J gene is TRBJ1-3, the V gene TRBV9; D remains unclear. The germline V and J ends were trimmed by 0 bases and 0 bases, with 10 bases remaining between them. The CDR3 is made up of 16 amino acids. Per germline, CDR1 SGDLS and CDR2 YYNGEE. As DNA, the CDR3 is TGTGCCAGCAGCGTAGATAGTGGGCCCTCTGGAAACACCATATATTTT. As protein: CASSVDSGPSGNTIYF.

This clonotype is termed medium-sized (0.01 to 0.1%). V usage is TRBV20-1 and J usage is TRBJ1-5; D gene ambiguous. Germline V gives CDR1 DFQATT, CDR2 SNEGSKA (reference sequence). Trimming cost V 4 bases and J 4 bases, with 20 bases left between them. This CDR3 is built from 16 residues. CDR3 DNA sequence: TGCAGTGCTACCGGTCGGGTACAAGGAAAGAATCAGCCCCAGCATTTT. Translated, it gives CSATGRVQGKNQPQHF.